This TCR beta chain was sequenced for a study of blood T cell repertoires in COVID-19. Study information: There were acute and convalescent COVID-19 samples, and they came from the United States, Italy and Spain. T cells, B-cell-depleted T cells, or PBMCs provided the cDNA or gDNA that served as material.

How the authors handled the data: Nucleated cell counts were estimated from reference gene primer amplification. The assay was immunoSEQ multiplex PCR, and TCRdb's table has in-frame clones only and misses some. The V and J calls and clone size come from that table; D and trimming were worked out from the DNA. The sample consists of fewer than 150,000 clones, roughly 80% of them appearing once. Germline V gene sequence: CDR1 SNHLY, CDR2 FYNNEI. V was shortened by 3 bases and J by 0 bases, with 12 bases between the two germline ends. There are 16 residues in the CDR3. This TCR was recovered from a man aged 45-60 years with acute or convalescent COVID-19. The chain links TRBV2 to TRBJ1-3; no clear D. Material for sequencing was peripheral blood. CDR3 sequence (DNA): TGTGCCAGCAGTGAGATCTTACAGATCTCTGGAAACACCATATATTTT. It yields the protein CASSEILQISGNTIYF.